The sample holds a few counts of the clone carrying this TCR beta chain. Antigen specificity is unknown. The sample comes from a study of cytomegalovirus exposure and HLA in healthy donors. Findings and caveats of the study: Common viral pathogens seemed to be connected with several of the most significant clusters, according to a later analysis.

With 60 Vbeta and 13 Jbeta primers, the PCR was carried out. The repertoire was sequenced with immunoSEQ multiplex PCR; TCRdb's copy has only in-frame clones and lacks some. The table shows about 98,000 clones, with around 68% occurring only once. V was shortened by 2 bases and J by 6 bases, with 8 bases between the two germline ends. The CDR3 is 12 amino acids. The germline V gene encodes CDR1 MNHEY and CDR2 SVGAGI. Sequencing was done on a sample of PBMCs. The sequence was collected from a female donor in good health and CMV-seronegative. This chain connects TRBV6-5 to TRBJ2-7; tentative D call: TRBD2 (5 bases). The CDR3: CASSYGGPEQYF. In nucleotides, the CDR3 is TGTGCCAGCAGTTACGGAGGTCCCGAGCAGTACTTC.